The following is a T cell receptor beta chain sequence with its context. These data come from a study of patients and donors after allogeneic stem cell transplantation. TCRdb fed the RT-PCR reads into MiXCR, producing one record per CDR3 protein. The profile shows about 100,000 distinct CDR3 sequences, approximately 40% of them singletons. Germline assignment: CDR1 MNHEY and CDR2 SVGAGI. The CDR3 spans 18 residues. V was pared by 6 bases and J by 7 bases, with 28 bases between. Source material: blood, either unsorted or a sorted T cell fraction (not recorded which). The chain couples TRBV6-5 to TRBJ2-1; D may be TRBD1 or TRBD2 (5 bases each). This clonotype was obtained from a human donor who was either an allogeneic HSCT recipient or a stem cell or donor lymphocyte infusion donor (not recorded which). It is not recorded whose cells these are; they may come from a transplant donor. The CDR3 nucleotides are TGTGCCAGCAGCAGCCCCGGGACCGCTTACCGAAGTGGGAATGAGCAGTTCTTC. Its protein product is CASSSPGTAYRSGNEQFF.